Ten or more counts support the clone carrying this T cell receptor beta chain. This entry is derived from a study of molecular identifiers for immune sequencing clone quantification. Naive CD8 libraries came from approximately 20,000 to 980,000 sorted cells with 10%, 30% or 50% RNA. Germline loops: CDR1 PRHDT, CDR2 FYEKMQ (reference sequence). This CDR3 region has 17 residues. The V segment lost 5 bases and the J segment 1 base; nucleotides outside the gene matches: 11. TCRdb independently ran MiXCR on the PCR reads; one entry per CDR3 protein. Here the sample spans 400,000 to 600,000 distinct CDR3 sequences, about 26% being singletons.

V is TRBV13 and J is TRBJ2-3; 8 bases align to TRBD2. Input material: naive CD8+ T cells from blood, with Jurkat cell RNA spiked in. Subset specified: FACS-sorted CD8+CD4-CCR7+CD45RA+ naive T cells. This sequence was found in a human donor in good health. Some libraries in this study had Jurkat cell RNA spiked in. CDR3 bases: TGTGCCAGCAGCCGTAACCCCATCGGGGGGGGCACAGATACGCAGTATTTT. Residues: CASSRNPIGGGTDTQYF.